What follows are 11 T cell receptor beta chains derived from one specimen sequenced in a study of long-term antiretroviral therapy in people with HIV. Survey level was the resolution at which the v3.0 immunoSEQ assay ran. Repertoires were generated with immunoSEQ multiplex PCR, while TCRdb's copy carries only in-frame clones and drops some. The repertoire holds 20,000 to 30,000 clones, with around 79% as singletons. Sequences were derived from unsorted PBMCs, sampled 1.2 years after starting antiretroviral therapy. These receptors were taken from a woman between 40 and 50 years old with HIV.

The J gene is TRBJ1-5, the V gene TRBV4-2, with 9 bases aligning to TRBD1. The CDR3 is 16 amino acids. With 1 base clipped from V and 4 bases from J, the junction kept 5 bases outside the gene matches. The germline V gene has CDR1 LGHNA and CDR2 YNFKEQ. CDR3 nucleotides: TGTGCCAGCAGCCAAGCCGGGGACAGGGTGAATCAGCCCCAGCATTTT. Amino acid sequence: CASSQAGDRVNQPQHF.

The chain joins TRBV11-3 to TRBJ2-5, with 8 positions matching TRBD1. CDR1 and CDR2 (germline): SGHNT, YENEEA. Trimming cost V 9 bases and J 5 bases; bases outside gene matches: 8. CDR3 size: 13 residues. The CDR3 here is CASGTGPVETQYF. The CDR3 DNA reads as TGTGCCAGTGGGACAGGACCGGTGGAGACCCAGTACTTC.

This clone occurred once. The V and J genes are TRBV10-3 and TRBJ1-1; D is unclear. The CDR3 is 11 amino acids. Germline CDR1 and CDR2: ENHRY and SYGVKD. The V end lost 7 bases, the J end lost 5 bases, and 8 bases lay between the germline ends. CDR3 DNA sequence: TGTGCCATCAAAGTTGGGACTGAAGCTTTCTTT. This translates into CAIKVGTEAFF.

The chain links TRBV30 to TRBJ1-4; D ambiguous. Trimming removed 0 bases from V and 1 base from J, with 15 bases in between. The CDR3 runs 17 residues. Germline CDR1 is GTSNPN and CDR2 is SVGIG (reference sequence). CDR3: CAWSVRGGRRTNEKLFF. CDR3 in DNA: TGTGCCTGGAGTGTCCGTGGAGGGAGAAGAACTAATGAAAAACTGTTTTTT.

This clone appeared once. The chain uses TRBV29-1 and TRBJ2-7; 7 bases are shared with TRBD1. Per germline, CDR1 SQVTM and CDR2 ANQGSEA. The J segment lost 2 bases and the V segment lost 6 bases, leaving 4 bases of the junction unmatched. The CDR3 has 12 amino acids. The CDR3 nucleotides are TGCAGCGTGGGGACAGACACCTACGAGCAGTACTTC. Its translation is CSVGTDTYEQYF.

The chain combines TRBV15 with TRBJ1-1; maybe TRBD1 (5 bases). The CDR3 is made up of 12 amino acids. The ends were cut back, 11 bases at V and 1 base at J, with 11 bases in the middle. The germline CDR1 and CDR2 sequences are LNHNV and YYDKDF (reference sequence). The DNA of the CDR3 is TGTGCCGCCACTACAGGGAACACTGAAGCTTTCTTT. This sequence encodes CAATTGNTEAFF.

This sequence joins TRBV5-1 and TRBJ1-1, with D possibly matching TRBD1 (5 bases). Trimming took off 0 bases at V and 1 base at J, with 10 bases between the two ends. From germline, CDR1 is SGHRS and CDR2 YFSETQ. The CDR3 is 15 residues long. This CDR3 is CASSLGPTGNTEAFF. The DNA for the CDR3 is TGCGCCAGCAGCTTGGGGCCAACAGGGAACACTGAAGCTTTCTTT.

The rearrangement links TRBV19 to TRBJ1-3; D might be TRBD1 (5 bases). Germline values: CDR1 LNHDA, CDR2 SQIVND (reference sequence). The CDR3 is made up of 13 amino acids. The V end lost 7 bases, the J end lost 6 bases, and 13 bases lay between the germline ends. As DNA, the CDR3 is TGTGCCAGTAAACCGGGGGGGGTAAACACCATATATTTT. Amino acids: CASKPGGVNTIYF.

The rearrangement uses TRBV21-1 and TRBJ1-2. TRBV21-1 is deemed a pseudogene. The CDR3 has 16 residues. CDR3 sequence: CASSKPPKRPNYGYTF. CDR3 nucleotide sequence: TGTGCCAGCAGCAAGCCCCCCAAGAGGCCTAACTATGGCTACACCTTC.

CDR3 in amino acids: CAGPPGVTNTEAFF. The CDR3 DNA follows: TGTGCCGGCCCTCCAGGGGTGACGAACACTGAAGCTTTCTTT. The chain carries TRBV5-8 and TRBJ1-1, with a tentative D call TRBD1 (6 bases). Germline V lookup: CDR1 SGHTS, CDR2 YDEGEE. The CDR3 sequence is 14 residues long. The ends were cut back, 10 bases at V and 1 base at J, with 17 bases in the middle.

V is TRBV7-9 and J is TRBJ1-1; D might be TRBD1 (5 bases). Germline CDR1 reads SEHNR; CDR2 reads FQNEAQ (reference sequence). The V end was cut by 5 bases, the J end by 6 bases, with 13 bases between. This CDR3 is 13 amino acids long. CDR3 nucleotides: TGTGCCAGCAGCCAGGAGGGGCTCCCTGAAGCTTTCTTT. It yields the protein CASSQEGLPEAFF.